This is a list of T cell receptor beta chains from one sample in a study of CD8 T cells in ankylosing spondylitis. A single record per CDR3 protein comes from TCRdb applying MiXCR to the 5' RACE reads. The sample contains 220,000 or so distinct CDR3 sequences, under 12% of which appear only once. Sequences were obtained from blood, either unsorted or a sorted T cell fraction (not recorded which). These receptors were obtained from a male donor with ankylosing spondylitis or in good health (not recorded which). Both conserved end residues are part of each CDR3. Fields, in order: J gene, clone size, CDR3 length, D gene, V gene, CDR3 protein, CDR3 DNA. D genes are given only for firm matches. Clone size is stated in some rows and not others, as once, few, many or a class when expanded.

TRBJ2-3 . 18 . TRBV20-1 CSARGWGNRGASTDTQYF TGCAGTGCTAGAGGTTGGGGGAATAGGGGTGCTAGCACAGATACGCAGTATTTT
TRBJ2-7 few 15 . TRBV28 CASSPPRGYAYEQYF TGTGCCAGCAGTCCACCTAGGGGGTATGCGTACGAGCAGTACTTC
TRBJ1-1 many 14 . TRBV11-2 CASSYRTDGGEAFF TGTGCCAGCAGCTACCGGACAGATGGCGGTGAAGCTTTCTTT
TRBJ2-5 many 12 TRBD2 TRBV6-6 CASSSSGGAVYF TGTGCCAGCAGCTCTAGCGGGGGGGCCGTCTACTTC
TRBJ1-4 . 14 . TRBV5-1 CASSRRGLGEKLFF TGCGCCAGCAGCAGGAGGGGATTGGGCGAAAAACTGTTTTTT
TRBJ2-1 many 14 . TRBV5-1 CASSLASSGGEQFF TGCGCCAGCAGCTTGGCCAGTTCGGGCGGTGAGCAGTTCTTC
TRBJ2-5 . 19 TRBD2 TRBV5-4 CASSSHVAGEEQYQETQYF TGTGCCAGCAGCTCCCATGTAGCGGGAGAAGAACAGTACCAAGAGACCCAGTACTTC
TRBJ2-5 few 15 TRBD1 TRBV11-3 CASSRGQGGGETQYF TGTGCCAGCAGCCGAGGACAGGGAGGAGGAGAGACCCAGTACTTC
TRBJ2-3 many 13 . TRBV11-2 CASEKTSTDTQYF TGTGCCAGCGAGAAGACTAGCACAGATACGCAGTATTTT
TRBJ2-7 many 15 TRBD2 TRBV20-1 CSARPLAGGTYEQYF TGCAGTGCTAGACCCCTAGCGGGGGGGACCTACGAGCAGTACTTC
TRBJ2-7 many 14 . TRBV7-8 CASSLNRQVDEQYF TGTGCCAGCAGTTTAAATAGACAGGTGGACGAGCAGTACTTC
TRBJ1-4 . 15 TRBD1 TRBV28 CASSPPRDRGEKLFF TGTGCCAGCAGTCCACCCCGGGACAGGGGTGAAAAACTGTTTTTT
TRBJ2-2 few 17 . TRBV27 CASRLSGGTVPTGELFF TGTGCCAGCAGGCTCAGCGGAGGGACCGTGCCCACCGGGGAGCTGTTTTTT